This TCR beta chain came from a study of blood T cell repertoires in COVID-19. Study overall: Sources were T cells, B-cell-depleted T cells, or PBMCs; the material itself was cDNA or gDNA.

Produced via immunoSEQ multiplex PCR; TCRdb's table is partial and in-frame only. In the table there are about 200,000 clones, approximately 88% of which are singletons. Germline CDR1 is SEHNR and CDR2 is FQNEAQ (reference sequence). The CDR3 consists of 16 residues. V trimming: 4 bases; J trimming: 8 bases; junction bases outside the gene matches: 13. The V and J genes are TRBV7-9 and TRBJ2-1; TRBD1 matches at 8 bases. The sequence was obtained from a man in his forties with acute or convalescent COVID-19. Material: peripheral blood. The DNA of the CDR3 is TGTGCCAGCAGCTGGGCCTCCAGGGGGCGCCCCTATGAGCAGTTCTTC. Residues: CASSWASRGRPYEQFF. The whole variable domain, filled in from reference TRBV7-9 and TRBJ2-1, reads DTGVSQNPRHKITKRGQNVTFRCDPISEHNRLYWYRQTLGQGPEFLTYFQNEAQLEKSRLLSDRFSAERPKGSFSTLEIQRTEQGDSAMYLCASSWASRGRPYEQFFGPGTRLTVL.